The clone carrying this TCR beta chain was found a few times. The sample is drawn from a study of identical twins. CDR3 length equals 13 residues. V lost 3 bases, J lost 10 bases, and 13 bases lay in between. Germline-derived CDR1 and CDR2 are SNHLY and FYNNEI. TCRdb re-called the 5' RACE reads with MiXCR, one entry per CDR3 protein. The sample yields 1,800,000 or so distinct CDR3 sequences, more than 30% seen once. Material: cord blood. The TCR originated in a newborn girl in good health. The V and J genes are TRBV2 and TRBJ2-1, with D maybe TRBD2 (6 bases). DNA for the CDR3: TGTGCCAGCAGTGAGACTAGTCTAGACGAGCAGTTCTTC. Amino acids: CASSETSLDEQFF.